A single sample gave rise to the 21 T cell receptor beta chains below, sequenced in a study of PD-L1 blockade in urothelial cancer (TCRdb year 2017). In the paper's terms, the time point label means: pretreatment peripheral blood. Library construction relied on the immunoSEQ multiplex PCR assay. Here the immuneACCESS table is served through TCRdb, limited to in-frame sequences with V and J called. Missing clones are a known gap in these copies; in checked studies unresolved V genes cover under half, and the rest lacks a known reason. The sample data list 37,000 or so clones, and around 82% of these were observed just once. The ten largest account for around 14% of the sample. The source was PBMCs, collected around atezolizumab (anti-PD-L1) treatment. The receptors were gathered from a man in his 60s with urothelial cancer.

CDR3 sequence: CASRRSGQGNYEQYF. The CDR3 region has the DNA TGTGCCAGCAGGAGATCGGGACAGGGAAACTACGAGCAGTACTTC. The chain recombines TRBV6-5 with TRBJ2-7, with 9 bases matching TRBD1. V lost 6 bases to trimming and J lost 3 bases; unmatched junction nucleotides: 9. The CDR3 length is 15 residues. The germline V gene encodes CDR1 MNHEY and CDR2 SVGAGI.

V usage is TRBV19 and J usage is TRBJ1-5, with 8 bases that match TRBD1. This CDR3 spans 16 amino acids. V lost 5 bases to trimming and J lost 6 bases; unmatched junction nucleotides: 12. Per the germline V gene, CDR1 is LNHDA and CDR2 is SQIVND (reference sequence). CDR3 loop: CASSPRGDRRVQPQHF. CDR3 nucleotide sequence: TGTGCCAGTAGTCCCCGGGGGGACAGGAGGGTTCAGCCCCAGCATTTT.

V usage is TRBV5-1 and J usage is TRBJ1-1; the D is unclear. The CDR3 loop spans 13 amino acids. Trimming took off 2 bases at V and 5 bases at J, with 10 bases between the two ends. The germline V gene has CDR1 SGHRS and CDR2 YFSETQ. In nucleotides, the CDR3 is TGCGCCAGCAGCTTCGGCCAGGAAACTGAAGCTTTCTTT. Translated: CASSFGQETEAFF.

The chain recombines TRBV28 with TRBJ1-5; D gene unclear. Germline values: CDR1 MDHEN, CDR2 SYDVKM. V lost 6 bases to trimming and J lost 0 bases, with 15 bases between them. CDR3 size: 16 residues. Here the CDR3 DNA reads TGTGCCAGCAGGACTCAGACGAGGTATAGCAATCAGCCCCAGCATTTT. This gives the protein CASRTQTRYSNQPQHF. The variable domain in full, completed from reference TRBV28 and TRBJ1-5, reads DVKVTQSSRYLVKRTGEKVFLECVQDMDHENMFWYRQDPGLGLRLIYFSYDVKMKEKGDIPEGYSVSREKKERFSLILESASTNQTSMYLCASRTQTRYSNQPQHFGDGTRLSIL.

V is TRBV7-9 and J is TRBJ1-2, with D uncertain. This CDR3 is built from 15 residues. Germline values: CDR1 SEHNR, CDR2 FQNEAQ (reference sequence). V lost 5 bases to trimming and J lost 0 bases, with 13 bases between them. The CDR3 DNA sequence: TGTGCCAGCAGCGGCAACCTGTCAGCTAACTATGGCTACACCTTC. Encoded protein: CASSGNLSANYGYTF.

This clone was observed once. The V gene is TRBV5-6, the J gene TRBJ2-5, with 9 bases that match TRBD2. The CDR3 runs 16 residues. The V and J ends lost 0 bases and 5 bases, in that order; junction bases with no gene match: 8. Germline lookup yields CDR1 SGHDT and CDR2 YYEEEE. The CDR3 DNA is TGTGCCAGCAGCTTGGTTTTAGCGGGAGAGGGGGAGACCCAGTACTTC. Encoded protein: CASSLVLAGEGETQYF.

This chain joins TRBV27 and TRBJ2-5; 8 bases are shared with TRBD1. CDR1 is MNHEY, CDR2 SMNVEV, per germline (reference sequence). The CDR3 is 16 residues long. Losses at the gene ends were 6 bases for V and 2 bases for J; bases not matched to a gene: 11. The CDR3: CASSSTVWDRQETQYF. Written as DNA, the CDR3 is TGTGCCAGCAGCTCCACCGTGTGGGACAGGCAAGAGACCCAGTACTTC.

This chain links TRBV11-1 with TRBJ2-5, with 9 bases that match TRBD1. This CDR3 spans 18 amino acids. V lost 5 bases, J lost 4 bases, and 17 bases stayed unmatched. From germline, CDR1 is SGHAT and CDR2 FQDESV (reference sequence). CDR3 sequence: CASSRLAPRDRVGETQYF. The CDR3 DNA is TGTGCCAGCAGCCGTCTCGCACCCCGGGACAGGGTAGGAGAGACCCAGTACTTC. The full variable domain, rest sourced from reference TRBV11-1 and TRBJ2-5, is EAEVAQSPRYKITEKSQAVAFWCDPISGHATLYWYRQILGQGPELLVQFQDESVVDDSQLPKDRFSAERLKGVDSTLKIQPAELGDSAMYLCASSRLAPRDRVGETQYFGPGTRLLVL.

The rearrangement joins TRBV11-2 to TRBJ2-7, with 7 bases identical to TRBD2. The CDR3 consists of 15 residues. Trimming took 1 base from V and 2 from J; bases not matched to a gene: 5. Germline V gene sequence: CDR1 SGHAT, CDR2 FQNNGV. The CDR3 region has the DNA TGTGCCAGCAGCTTAGCTCCAGGGACTACCTACGAGCAGTACTTC. It translates to CASSLAPGTTYEQYF. Full variable domain (remainder filled in from reference TRBV11-2 and TRBJ2-7): EAGVAQSPRYKIIEKRQSVAFWCNPISGHATLYWYQQILGQGPKLLIQFQNNGVVDDSQLPKDRFSAERLKGVDSTLKIQPAKLEDSAVYLCASSLAPGTTYEQYFGPGTRLTVT.

The J gene is TRBJ2-5, the V gene TRBV7-2; 7 nucleotides align to TRBD1. This CDR3 comprises 16 residues. CDR1 is SGHTA and CDR2 is FQGNSA in the germline V gene. V lost 4 bases and J lost 7; bases outside the gene matches: 15. CDR3 in amino acids: CASSSSLTEGARTQYF. Here the CDR3 DNA reads TGTGCCAGCAGCTCCTCCTTAACAGAGGGGGCGAGGACCCAGTACTTC.

The rearrangement links TRBV4-1 to TRBJ2-3; 7 bases map to TRBD2. Germline CDR1 MGHRA, CDR2 YSYEKL. There are 15 residues in the CDR3. With V trimmed by 1 base and J by 4 bases, 5 bases remained unmatched. The CDR3 coding sequence is TGCGCCAGCAGCCAAGGAGGGAGGGCCGCAGATACGCAGTATTTT. Encoded protein: CASSQGGRAADTQYF.

The V gene is TRBV2, the J gene TRBJ2-4; weak D call: TRBD2 (5 bases). V dropped 6 bases and J dropped 0 bases, with 9 bases sitting between them. CDR3 size: 14 residues. Germline loops: CDR1 SNHLY, CDR2 FYNNEI. The CDR3 DNA reads as TGTGCCAGCAGGAGGGAGTTAGCCAAAAACATTCAGTACTTC. The encoded protein is CASRRELAKNIQYF.

V and J are TRBV25-1 and TRBJ2-1, with D possibly matching TRBD1 (5 bases). There are 14 residues in the CDR3. V lost 4 bases and J 2 bases, leaving 9 bases between the germline ends. The germline V gene encodes CDR1 MGHDK and CDR2 SYGVNS. CDR3 amino acids: CASSAGNPYNEQFF. For the CDR3, the DNA is TGTGCCAGCAGTGCAGGGAATCCCTACAATGAGCAGTTCTTC.

The chain carries TRBV6-5 and TRBJ1-1; no clear D gene. V shed 1 base and J shed 1 base, with 7 bases lying between them. The germline gives CDR1 MNHEY, CDR2 SVGAGI. CDR3 length equals 14 residues. The CDR3 sequence is CASSYWPPNTEAFF. The CDR3 bases are TGTGCCAGCAGTTACTGGCCGCCGAACACTGAAGCTTTCTTT.

This clone was seen just once. The V gene is TRBV7-3, the J gene TRBJ1-1; D might be TRBD1 (5 bases). From germline, CDR1 is SGHTA and CDR2 FQGTGA. The CDR3 has 12 residues. V lost 9 bases, J lost 2 bases, and 10 bases lay in between. This CDR3 is CARLGVNTEAFF. CDR3 DNA: TGTGCCAGATTAGGGGTAAACACTGAAGCTTTCTTT.

This clone showed up just once. This chain links TRBV6-1 with TRBJ1-4; D may be TRBD1 (6 bases). CDR1 is MNHNS and CDR2 is SASEGT in the germline V gene. V shed 0 bases and J shed 7 bases, with 12 bases lying between them. CDR3 size: 15 residues. The CDR3 loop is CASSEARGISEKLFF. The CDR3 DNA reads TGTGCCAGCAGTGAAGCGAGGGGGATCAGTGAAAAACTGTTTTTT.

V gene TRBV4-3 combines with J gene TRBJ1-1, with D unclear. The ends were cut back, 4 bases at V and 0 bases at J, with 6 bases in the middle. The germline gives CDR1 LGHNA, CDR2 YSLEER. CDR3 length equals 13 residues. CDR3 loop: CASSRAVNTEAFF. CDR3 DNA: TGCGCCAGCAGCCGGGCTGTGAACACTGAAGCTTTCTTT.

J is TRBJ1-2 and V is TRBV29-1; 7 bases agree with TRBD1. With 7 bases clipped from V and 2 bases from J, the junction kept 7 bases outside the gene matches. From germline, CDR1 is SQVTM and CDR2 ANQGSEA. The CDR3 totals 13 residues. This CDR3 is CSALGGSNYGYTF. CDR3 nucleotide sequence: TGCAGCGCACTAGGGGGCTCGAACTATGGCTACACCTTC.

The table lists this clone with a count of one. V usage is TRBV2 and J usage is TRBJ2-5; 9 nucleotides line up with TRBD1. The CDR3 runs to 15 residues. Germline CDR1 and CDR2: SNHLY and FYNNEI. Losses at the gene ends were 7 bases for V and 3 bases for J; bases not matched to a gene: 9. CDR3: CASTEGQGLEETQYF. The CDR3 DNA reads TGTGCCAGCACCGAGGGACAGGGTTTAGAAGAGACCCAGTACTTC.

The chain combines TRBV27 with TRBJ1-5, with unresolved D. V was cut by 5 bases and J by 1 base, with 9 bases left in between. Germline V gene sequence: CDR1 MNHEY, CDR2 SMNVEV (reference sequence). This CDR3 spans 14 amino acids. The CDR3 DNA sequence: TGTGCCAGCAGTAGGAGAGGGAGCAATCAGCCCCAGCATTTT. Translation: CASSRRGSNQPQHF.

The chain has TRBV7-9 and TRBJ2-5, with D perhaps TRBD1 (6 bases). Trimming cost V 0 bases and J 5 bases, with 13 bases left between them. The CDR3 runs 15 residues. The germline gives CDR1 SEHNR, CDR2 FQNEAQ (reference sequence). This CDR3 is CASSLAGGFGETQYF. CDR3 in DNA: TGTGCCAGCAGCTTAGCTGGGGGCTTTGGGGAGACCCAGTACTTC. The full variable domain, its missing parts supplied by reference TRBV7-9 and TRBJ2-5, is DTGVSQNPRHKITKRGQNVTFRCDPISEHNRLYWYRQTLGQGPEFLTYFQNEAQLEKSRLLSDRFSAERPKGSFSTLEIQRTEQGDSAMYLCASSLAGGFGETQYFGPGTRLLVL.